The source of this T cell receptor (beta chain) is a study of shared clonotypes between healthy human individuals (dated by TCRdb to the early 2020s). Looking at the study overall: A couple of women and a few men aged 18 to 49 years were included in the cohort. For each donor, three plates each were used for CD4 naive and CD4 memory, two plates were used for CD8 naive, and one plate was used for CD8 memory. To estimate repertoire size and how much clonotype sharing occurs between individuals, the study deeply sequenced the blood TCR repertoires of about 5 healthy adults. To increase sequencing depth and limit assay-specific biases, TCR repertoire library preparation and sequencing were carried out by different laboratories using diverse techniques. Per donor, leukapheresis produced somewhere between about 0.9 and 10 billion PBMCs. General findings and caveats noted by the study authors: Even with the large sequencing depth, rarefaction of the sorted-subset datasets indicated that sequencing was incomplete. Across several donors, approximately 4.6% of naive CD4, 3.5% of naive CD8, around 2.5% of memory CD4, and 0.4% of memory CD8 clonotypes were shared. Pairwise subsampling indicated that sequencing depth was expected to affect the degree of clonotype sharing among donors. Naive subsets generally had larger estimated clonotype richness than memory subsets. The small number of donors limited the genetic and exposure-history diversity represented. Compared with non-shared clonotypes, the clonotypes found in all four sorted-subset donors had higher generation probabilities. Sampling was limited to blood, and TCR repertoires in tissue likely differ from TCR repertoires in blood.

CD8 naive samples were obtained by positive selection for CCR7 among CD45RO-negative cells, yielding a CD45RA+CCR7+ population from which TemRA cells were excluded. Donors were healthy HIV-negative adults with no recently reported acute infections or vaccinations. Every donor was a Caucasian adult residing in Nashville, Tennessee, USA. Blood was collected by leukapheresis, and PBMCs were isolated by Ficoll-Histopaque density gradient centrifugation and then cryopreserved in liquid nitrogen vapor phase. Analytical flow cytometry was used to check the purity and quantity of every magnetically sorted T cell population. Genomic DNA was isolated from every sorted fraction and measured by UV absorbance on a Nanodrop 2000c. CDR1 and CDR2 are drawn from the germline V gene: SGHNT, YENEEA. The CDR3 has 13 amino acids, counting the end cysteine and phenylalanine. The sequence is cut down to CDR3 DNA, 39 bases in frame from base 1. At the junction V is shortened by 1 base and J by 4 bases, with 6 bases in between.

In regard to this clone: It has no known antigen specificity. No base-level quality is on record; no much larger clone is a single base apart.

TCR CDR3 regions were amplified from genomic DNA by multiplex PCR using the deep immunoSEQ assay. Genomic DNA extracted from each cell subset was distributed evenly over all wells of several immunoSEQ 96-well plates, and each plate served as one replicate. Each replicate PCR for sorted subsets received roughly 200 ng genomic DNA, equal to roughly 30,000 T cell genomes. The purified libraries were quantified using a Qubit 3.0 fluorometer, sized with a Bioanalyzer 2100, and then quantified again using the KAPA Library Quantification kit. Each immunoSEQ 96-well plate was sequenced on its own single-read 150-cycle Illumina NextSeq 550 flow cell. Under the source paper's analysis protocol: Because the immunoSEQ output held only junctional sequences and lacked quality scores, the filtering could not match the filtering applied to full-length reads. Sequences were annotated with PyIR, a Python wrapper for IgBLAST v1.9, using IMGT germline references to assign V/J genes and CDR3. Reads with weak V/J assignments (E-value above 1e-6), missing CDR3, stop codons, out-of-frame junctions, or ambiguous translated residues were removed. V3J clonotypes were defined as sequences sharing an identical inferred V gene, J gene, and CDR3 amino acid sequence. To compute the percentage overlap between repertoires, the number of shared unique clonotypes was divided by the size of the smaller repertoire. Three approaches were used to assess repertoire richness: RTK rarefaction, the Chao1 estimator, and Recon v2.1 estimates of unobserved clonotypes. Generation probabilities were computed with OLGA for all TCRbeta clonotypes obtained by the gDNA method from a few donors. This is the immuneACCESS table as TCRdb keeps it, with only in-frame sequences that have V and J called. A part of the clones is gone; compared with another copy, unresolved V genes explain less than half, and the rest is unexplained. V and J calls and clone size are given by that table; D and trimming were obtained from the DNA. For this sample there are 560,000 or so clones; roughly 96% appear just once. Jointly, the top ten make up roughly 0.1% of the sample.

This TCR derives from a woman in her 30s in good health. Sequencing input: naive CD8+ T cells sorted from blood. What this sample's cell subset or site label stands for: CD45RA+CCR7+. This receptor chain uses TRBV11-3 and TRBJ2-3; confidence is insufficient to name the D gene. The DNA sequence follows: TGTGCCAGCAGCTTAGGGGCGTCAGATACGCAGTATTTT. The encoded protein is CASSLGASDTQYF.